Sequencing of this TCR beta chain was carried out in a study of blood T cell repertoires in COVID-19. On the study more broadly: COVID-19 samples from acute and convalescent phases originated in the United States, Italy and Spain.

Measured with immunoSEQ multiplex PCR; TCRdb has only the in-frame clones, and not every one. The sample includes 150,000 to 200,000 clones, more than 75% of them seen just once. The V end lost 2 bases, the J end lost 3 bases, and 7 bases lay between the germline ends. CDR3 size: 13 residues. From germline, CDR1 is SGHTA and CDR2 FQGNSA. This sequence originates from a woman aged 50 to 60 with acute COVID-19. The chain carries TRBV7-2 and TRBJ1-2; D is undetermined. The material sequenced was PBMCs or T cells enriched from blood (not recorded which). DNA of the CDR3: TGTGCCAGCAGCTTATCTTTTGACTATGGCTACACCTTC. It is translated as CASSLSFDYGYTF.